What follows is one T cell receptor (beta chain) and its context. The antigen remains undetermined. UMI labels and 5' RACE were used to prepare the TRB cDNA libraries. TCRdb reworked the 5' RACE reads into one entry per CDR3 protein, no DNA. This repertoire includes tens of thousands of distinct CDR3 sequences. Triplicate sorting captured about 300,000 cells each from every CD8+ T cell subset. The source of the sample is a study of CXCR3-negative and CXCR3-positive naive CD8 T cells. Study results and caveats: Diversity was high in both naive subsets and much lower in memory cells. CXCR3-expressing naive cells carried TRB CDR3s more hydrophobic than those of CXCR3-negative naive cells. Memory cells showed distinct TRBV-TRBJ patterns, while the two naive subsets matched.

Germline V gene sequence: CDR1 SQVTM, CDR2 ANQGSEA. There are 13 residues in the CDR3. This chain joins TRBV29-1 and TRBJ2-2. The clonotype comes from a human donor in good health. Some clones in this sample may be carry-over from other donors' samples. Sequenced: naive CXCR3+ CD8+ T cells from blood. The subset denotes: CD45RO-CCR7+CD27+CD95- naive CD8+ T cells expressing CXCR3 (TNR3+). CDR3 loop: CSVLQENTGELFF.